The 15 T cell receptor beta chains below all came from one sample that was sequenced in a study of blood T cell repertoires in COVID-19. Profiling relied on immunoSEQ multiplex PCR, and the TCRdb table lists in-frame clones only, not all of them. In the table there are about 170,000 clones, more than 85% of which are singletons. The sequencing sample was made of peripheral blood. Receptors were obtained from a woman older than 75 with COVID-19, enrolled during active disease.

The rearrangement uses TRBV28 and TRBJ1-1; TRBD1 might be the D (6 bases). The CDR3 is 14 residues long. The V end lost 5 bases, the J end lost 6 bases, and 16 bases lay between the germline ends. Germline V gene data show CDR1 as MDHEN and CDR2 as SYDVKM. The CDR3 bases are TGTGCCAGCAGTCTACTACAGGGTGGGGCTGAAGCTTTCTTT. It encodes CASSLLQGGAEAFF.

DNA for the CDR3: TGCAGTGCTAGTCGCTCGAGACCAGGACTAGAGAGGACCCAGTACTTC. It yields the protein CSASRSRPGLERTQYF. The rearrangement joins TRBV20-1 to TRBJ2-5; 7 bases agree with TRBD2. The CDR3 is made up of 16 amino acids. Germline values: CDR1 DFQATT, CDR2 SNEGSKA (reference sequence). Trimming at V came to 3 bases and at J to 7 bases, leaving 17 bases not matched to a gene.

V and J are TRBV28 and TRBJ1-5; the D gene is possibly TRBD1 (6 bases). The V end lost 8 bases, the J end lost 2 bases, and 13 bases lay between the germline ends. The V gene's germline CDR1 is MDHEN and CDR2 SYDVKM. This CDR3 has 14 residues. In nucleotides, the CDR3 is TGTGCCAGCGGGGGCACCGGAGGCAATCAGCCCCAGCATTTT. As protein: CASGGTGGNQPQHF.

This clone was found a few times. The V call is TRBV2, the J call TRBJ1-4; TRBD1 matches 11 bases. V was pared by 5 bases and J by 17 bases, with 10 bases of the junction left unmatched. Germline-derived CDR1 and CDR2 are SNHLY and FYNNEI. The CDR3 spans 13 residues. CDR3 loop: CASSTGTGGFPFF. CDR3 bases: TGTGCCAGCAGTACCGGGACAGGGGGATTCCCATTTTTT.

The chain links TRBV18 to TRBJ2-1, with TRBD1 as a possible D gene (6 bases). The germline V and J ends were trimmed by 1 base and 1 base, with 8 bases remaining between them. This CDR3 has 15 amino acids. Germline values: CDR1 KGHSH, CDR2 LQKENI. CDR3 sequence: CASSPLGGSYNEQFF. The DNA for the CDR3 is TGTGCCAGCTCACCACTAGGGGGATCCTACAATGAGCAGTTCTTC.

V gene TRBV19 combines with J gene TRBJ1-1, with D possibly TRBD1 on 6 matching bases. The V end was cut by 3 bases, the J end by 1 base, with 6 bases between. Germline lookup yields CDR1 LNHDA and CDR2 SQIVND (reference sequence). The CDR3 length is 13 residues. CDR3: CASSMGQNTEAFF. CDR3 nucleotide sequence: TGTGCCAGTAGTATGGGACAGAACACTGAAGCTTTCTTT.

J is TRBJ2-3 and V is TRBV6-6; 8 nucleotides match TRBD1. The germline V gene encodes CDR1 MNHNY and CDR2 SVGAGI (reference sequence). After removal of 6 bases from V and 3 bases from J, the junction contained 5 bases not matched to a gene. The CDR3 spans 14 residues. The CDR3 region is CASSDRGGTDTQYF. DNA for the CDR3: TGTGCCAGCAGCGACAGGGGTGGTACAGATACGCAGTATTTT.

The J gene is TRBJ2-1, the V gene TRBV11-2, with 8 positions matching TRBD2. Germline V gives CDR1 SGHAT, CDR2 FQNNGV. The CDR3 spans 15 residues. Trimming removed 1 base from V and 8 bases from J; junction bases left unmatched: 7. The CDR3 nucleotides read TGTGCCAGCAGCTTAGGGGCGGGAGGTTTGGATGAGCAGTTCTTC. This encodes CASSLGAGGLDEQFF.

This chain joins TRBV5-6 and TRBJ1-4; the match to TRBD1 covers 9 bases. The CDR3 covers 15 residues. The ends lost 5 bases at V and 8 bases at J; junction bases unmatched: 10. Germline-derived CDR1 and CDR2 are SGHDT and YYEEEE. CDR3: CASSPKGQGREKLFF. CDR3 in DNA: TGTGCCAGCAGTCCCAAGGGACAGGGACGAGAAAAACTGTTTTTT.

The CDR3 reads CASSRRTGVGPQHF. CDR3 nucleotide sequence: TGCGCCAGCAGCCGACGGACTGGTGTGGGGCCCCAGCATTTT. The chain carries TRBV4-3 and TRBJ1-5; no clear D. Trimming cost V 4 bases and J 9 bases, with 16 bases left between them. The CDR3 has 14 residues. From germline, CDR1 is LGHNA and CDR2 YSLEER.

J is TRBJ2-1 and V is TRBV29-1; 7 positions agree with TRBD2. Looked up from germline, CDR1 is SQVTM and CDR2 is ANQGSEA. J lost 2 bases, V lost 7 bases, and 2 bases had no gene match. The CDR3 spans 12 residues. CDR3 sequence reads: CSAAGAYNEQFF. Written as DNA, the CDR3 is TGCAGCGCGGCGGGAGCCTACAATGAGCAGTTCTTC.

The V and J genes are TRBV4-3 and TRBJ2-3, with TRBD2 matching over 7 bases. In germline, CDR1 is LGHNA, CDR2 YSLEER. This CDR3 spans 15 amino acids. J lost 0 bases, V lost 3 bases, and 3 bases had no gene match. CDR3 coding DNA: TGCGCCAGCAGCCAGATAGCGGGCAGCACAGATACGCAGTATTTT. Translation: CASSQIAGSTDTQYF.

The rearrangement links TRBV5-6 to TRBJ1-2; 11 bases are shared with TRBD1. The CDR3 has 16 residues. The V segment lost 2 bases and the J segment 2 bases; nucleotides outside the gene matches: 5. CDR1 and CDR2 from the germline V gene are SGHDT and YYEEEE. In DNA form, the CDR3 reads TGTGCCAGCAGCTTCCCCGGGACAGGGGGAAACTATGGCTACACCTTC. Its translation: CASSFPGTGGNYGYTF.

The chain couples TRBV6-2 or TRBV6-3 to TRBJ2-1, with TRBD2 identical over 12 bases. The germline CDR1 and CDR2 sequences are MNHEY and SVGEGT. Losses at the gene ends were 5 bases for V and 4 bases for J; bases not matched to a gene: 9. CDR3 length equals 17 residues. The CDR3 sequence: CASSPSQLAGGYNEQFF. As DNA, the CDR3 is TGTGCCAGCAGTCCCTCCCAACTAGCGGGAGGTTACAATGAGCAGTTCTTC.

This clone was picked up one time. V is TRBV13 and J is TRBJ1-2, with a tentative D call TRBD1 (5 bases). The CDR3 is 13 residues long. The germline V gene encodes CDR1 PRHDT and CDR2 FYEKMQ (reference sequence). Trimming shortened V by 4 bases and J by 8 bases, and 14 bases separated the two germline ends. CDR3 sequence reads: CASSSWTLGGYTF. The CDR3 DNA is TGTGCCAGCAGCTCTTGGACACTGGGAGGCTACACCTTC.